Each of the 28 T cell receptor beta chains below was sequenced from the same sample in a study of blood T cell repertoires in COVID-19. TCRdb's table, derived via immunoSEQ multiplex PCR, lists solely in-frame clones and lacks some. The repertoire holds more than 250,000 clones, with just over 85% as singletons. Sequenced sample: PBMCs or T cells enriched from blood (not recorded which). The receptor set was obtained from a woman aged 18-29 years who had recovered from COVID-19.

V is TRBV7-9 and J is TRBJ2-1; TRBD2 is a possible D gene (6 bases). Germline-derived CDR1 and CDR2 are SEHNR and FQNEAQ (reference sequence). Trimming pared 2 bases from V and 4 bases from J, leaving 15 bases between. This CDR3 is built from 16 residues. The CDR3 region has the DNA TGTGCCAGCAGCTTACGTCGGGGGAAAATTTACAATGAGCAGTTCTTC. Protein sequence: CASSLRRGKIYNEQFF.

This rearrangement joins TRBV4-1 to TRBJ1-4, with D unclear. The CDR3 runs to 16 residues. V shed 4 bases and J shed 4 bases, with 16 bases lying between them. Looked up from germline, CDR1 is MGHRA and CDR2 is YSYEKL. The CDR3 DNA is TGCGCCAGCAGCCTTTCCGGCTCAGCGTATAATGAAAAACTGTTTTTT. This translates into CASSLSGSAYNEKLFF.

The chain combines TRBV18 with TRBJ1-2; no definite D call. Germline CDR1 reads KGHSH; CDR2 reads LQKENI. V shed 0 bases and J shed 3 bases, with 11 bases lying between them. The CDR3 sequence is 15 residues long. Written as DNA, the CDR3 is TGTGCCAGCTCACCACCAAACGAGAATCACTATGGCTACACCTTC. This translates into CASSPPNENHYGYTF.

This sequence joins TRBV2 and TRBJ2-1; the D gene is possibly TRBD1 (5 bases). From germline, CDR1 is SNHLY and CDR2 FYNNEI. The CDR3 length is 15 residues. Trimming pared 5 bases from V and 2 bases from J, leaving 13 bases between. In nucleotides, the CDR3 is TGTGCCAGCAGTTCAGACAGTCGCACCTACAATGAGCAGTTCTTC. Translating it yields CASSSDSRTYNEQFF.

This clone appeared a few times. This chain links TRBV18 with TRBJ1-1; 10 nucleotides line up with TRBD1. The trim removed 3 bases at V and 4 bases at J, leaving 5 bases unmatched. The CDR3 extends over 15 amino acids. Germline V lookup: CDR1 KGHSH, CDR2 LQKENI. The CDR3 protein is CASSPRTGGRTEAFF. The CDR3 region has the DNA TGTGCCAGCTCACCCCGGACAGGGGGTCGCACTGAAGCTTTCTTT.

V is TRBV4-1 and J is TRBJ2-1, with D perhaps TRBD2 (5 bases). The V gene's germline CDR1 is MGHRA and CDR2 YSYEKL. This CDR3 is 12 amino acids long. Deletions cut 4 bases from V and 15 bases from J, with 16 bases between. This CDR3 is CASSPPMGVRFF. The CDR3 region has the DNA TGCGCCAGCAGCCCCCCAATGGGAGTGCGGTTCTTC.

In its sample, this clone was seen a few times. This rearrangement joins TRBV5-1 to TRBJ1-1; D is uncertain. V shed 2 bases and J shed 7 bases, with 9 bases lying between them. The CDR3 spans 12 residues. CDR1 SGHRS and CDR2 YFSETQ come from the germline V gene. Here the CDR3 reads CASSFGGFEAFF. CDR3 DNA sequence: TGCGCCAGCAGCTTCGGAGGTTTTGAAGCTTTCTTT.

The CDR3 protein is CASSAPRQILAKNIQYF. CDR3 coding DNA: TGTGCCAGCAGCGCACCTCGACAGATATTAGCCAAAAACATTCAGTACTTC. V usage is TRBV7-9 and J usage is TRBJ2-4; possibly TRBD1 for D (5 bases). The CDR3 covers 17 residues. Looked up from germline, CDR1 is SEHNR and CDR2 is FQNEAQ (reference sequence). With 5 bases removed from V and 0 bases from J, the gap between germline ends came to 17 bases.

The V call is TRBV27, the J call TRBJ2-7; D might be TRBD1 (6 bases). This CDR3 is 11 amino acids long. Trimming left V 8 bases short and J 6 bases short, with 11 bases between. Germline assignment: CDR1 MNHEY and CDR2 SMNVEV (reference sequence). In DNA, the CDR3 is TGTGCCAGCGTACAGGGTGGCGAGCAGTACTTC. Translating it yields CASVQGGEQYF.

The chain employs TRBV11-2 and TRBJ2-3; 9 bases map to TRBD2. With 0 bases clipped from V and 2 bases from J, the junction kept 6 bases outside the gene matches. Per the germline V gene, CDR1 is SGHAT and CDR2 is FQNNGV. This CDR3 spans 17 amino acids. The CDR3 DNA is TGTGCCAGCAGCTTAGATCTACTAGCGGGTTCCACAGATACGCAGTATTTT. Protein: CASSLDLLAGSTDTQYF.

The chain couples TRBV13 to TRBJ1-1; 9 bases align to TRBD1. V gave up 7 bases and J gave up 3 bases; unmatched junction bases: 6. Per germline, CDR1 PRHDT and CDR2 FYEKMQ (reference sequence). The CDR3 extends over 14 amino acids. For the CDR3, the DNA is TGTGCCAGCATCATACAGGGGGCGCACACTGAAGCTTTCTTT. Protein sequence: CASIIQGAHTEAFF.

The chain joins TRBV2 to TRBJ1-5; D may be TRBD1 (6 bases). The CDR3 has 14 residues. V was shortened by 5 bases and J by 3 bases, with 11 bases between the two germline ends. Germline values: CDR1 SNHLY, CDR2 FYNNEI. CDR3 DNA: TGTGCCAGCAGTTGGACAGCAGACAATCAGCCCCAGCATTTT. Translated, it gives CASSWTADNQPQHF. The whole variable domain, remainder taken from reference TRBV2 and TRBJ1-5, is EPEVTQTPSHQVTQMGQEVILRCVPISNHLYFYWYRQILGQKVEFLVSFYNNEISEKSEIFDDQFSVERPDGSNFTLKIRSTKLEDSAMYFCASSWTADNQPQHFGDGTRLSIL.

This chain joins TRBV7-6 and TRBJ2-5; no definite D call. The CDR3 is 13 residues long. The ends were cut back, 1 base at V and 5 bases at J, with 8 bases in the middle. Germline loops: CDR1 SGHVS, CDR2 FNYEAQ. CDR3 DNA: TGTGCCAGCAGCTTAGTTAGCCATGAGACCCAGTACTTC. Translating gives CASSLVSHETQYF.

This clone came up a few times. The chain employs TRBV5-1 and TRBJ1-5, with 7 bases matching TRBD1. Per the germline V gene, CDR1 is SGHRS and CDR2 is YFSETQ. Germline trimming cut 2 bases from V and 7 bases from J; bases unmatched to any gene: 6. The CDR3 is made up of 14 amino acids. The CDR3 DNA follows: TGCGCCAGCAGCTTACGACAGGGAAGCCAGCCCCAGCATTTT. Translated: CASSLRQGSQPQHF. Supplemented by reference TRBV5-1 and TRBJ1-5, the full variable domain reads KAGVTQTPRYLIKTRGQQVTLSCSPISGHRSVSWYQQTPGQGLQFLFEYFSETQRNKGNFPGRFSGRQFSNSRSEMNVSTLELGDSALYLCASSLRQGSQPQHFGDGTRLSIL.

The V gene is TRBV28, the J gene TRBJ2-1, with D hard to call. Germline CDR1 reads MDHEN; CDR2 reads SYDVKM. The CDR3 covers 10 residues. Trimming shortened V by 4 bases and J by 7 bases, and 2 bases separated the two germline ends. The CDR3 is CASSSNEQFF. CDR3 DNA: TGTGCCAGCAGTTCGAATGAGCAGTTCTTC. The complete variable domain, with remaining parts taken from reference TRBV28 and TRBJ2-1, reads DVKVTQSSRYLVKRTGEKVFLECVQDMDHENMFWYRQDPGLGLRLIYFSYDVKMKEKGDIPEGYSVSREKKERFSLILESASTNQTSMYLCASSSNEQFFGPGTRLTVL.

The chain joins TRBV12-3 or TRBV12-4 to TRBJ1-1; 8 bases align to TRBD1. With V trimmed by 4 bases and J by 8 bases, 6 bases remained unmatched. The CDR3 totals 13 residues. The DNA of the CDR3 is TGTGCCAGCAGTTCGTTACGACAGGGGGAAGCTTTCTTT. Its translation: CASSSLRQGEAFF.

The chain couples TRBV9 to TRBJ1-4; TRBD1 agrees at 7 bases. The CDR3 covers 15 residues. CDR1 is SGDLS and CDR2 is YYNGEE in the germline V gene. The V segment lost 0 bases and the J segment 5 bases; nucleotides outside the gene matches: 4. The CDR3 DNA is TGTGCCAGCAGCGTAGAAGGGGGCGTAAATGAAAAACTGTTTTTT. Translated: CASSVEGGVNEKLFF. Combining the CDR3 with reference TRBV9 and TRBJ1-4 gives the whole variable domain DSGVTQTPKHLITATGQRVTLRCSPRSGDLSVYWYQQSLDQGLQFLIQYYNGEERAKGNILERFSAQQFPDLHSELNLSSLELGDSALYFCASSVEGGVNEKLFFGSGTQLSVL.

This chain joins TRBV20-1 and TRBJ1-2, with 9 bases lining up with TRBD1. V lost 3 bases and J lost 3; bases outside the gene matches: 5. This CDR3 has 14 amino acids. Germline values: CDR1 DFQATT, CDR2 SNEGSKA (reference sequence). The CDR3 DNA reads as TGCAGTGCTAGTCCACAGGGGGCAGACTATGGCTACACCTTC. It encodes CSASPQGADYGYTF.

The table lists this clone with a count of one. This chain links TRBV29-1 with TRBJ1-5, with a weak D call TRBD1 (5 bases). Per germline, CDR1 SQVTM and CDR2 ANQGSEA. The CDR3 contains 13 residues. V was shortened by 6 bases and J by 4 bases, with 13 bases between the two germline ends. The CDR3 reads CSVADSNNQPQHF. The CDR3 nucleotides are TGCAGCGTCGCTGACAGCAATAATCAGCCCCAGCATTTT. Full variable domain (rest looked up from reference TRBV29-1 and TRBJ1-5): SAVISQKPSRDICQRGTSLTIQCQVDSQVTMMFWYRQQPGQSLTLIATANQGSEATYESGFVIDKFPISRPNLTFSTLTVSNMSPEDSSIYLCSVADSNNQPQHFGDGTRLSIL.

The rearrangement links TRBV30 to TRBJ1-1; D gene unclear. Germline-derived CDR1 and CDR2 are GTSNPN and SVGIG (reference sequence). The length of the CDR3 is 17 residues. Trimming left V 0 bases short and J 4 bases short, with 21 bases between. The CDR3 spells CAWSVLDVGLPGTEAFF. The CDR3 DNA is TGTGCCTGGAGTGTTCTTGATGTAGGATTGCCGGGCACTGAAGCTTTCTTT.

This clone occurred a few times. The CDR3 coding sequence is TGTGCCAGCAGCGTATCGGCGGGGGACAGGAACTACGAGCAGTACTTC. Translation: CASSVSAGDRNYEQYF. The rearrangement links TRBV27 to TRBJ2-7, with D maybe TRBD1 (8 bases). The V end was cut by 6 bases, the J end by 3 bases, with 21 bases between. The CDR3 has 16 amino acids. Germline lookup yields CDR1 MNHEY and CDR2 SMNVEV (reference sequence).

V and J are TRBV5-1 and TRBJ1-2; D remains unclear. CDR1 is SGHRS and CDR2 is YFSETQ in the germline V gene. Between the trimmed V and J ends, which lost 4 bases and 6 bases, there was a span of 16 bases. This CDR3 has 14 amino acids. CDR3 residues: CASSLRGGIDGYTF. The CDR3, as DNA: TGCGCCAGCAGCCTGCGGGGAGGGATCGATGGCTACACCTTC.

The rearrangement links TRBV4-2 to TRBJ1-2, with unresolved D. V was clipped by 0 bases and J by 3 bases, with 8 bases between them. This CDR3 has 14 amino acids. The germline V gene has CDR1 LGHNA and CDR2 YNFKEQ. CDR3 in amino acids: CASSQEEAYYGYTF. The CDR3 nucleotides are TGTGCCAGCAGCCAAGAGGAGGCCTACTATGGCTACACCTTC.

The chain joins TRBV2 to TRBJ1-2; D remains ambiguous. The CDR3 has 14 amino acids. V lost 6 bases to trimming and J lost 7 bases, with 18 bases between them. The germline CDR1 and CDR2 sequences are SNHLY and FYNNEI. The CDR3 bases are TGTGCCAGCAGCGCCGGTGTCCCCTCTGGTGGCTACACCTTC. It encodes CASSAGVPSGGYTF.

The chain combines TRBV6-5 with TRBJ1-1; a weak D match, TRBD1 (5 bases). The length of the CDR3 is 14 residues. The germline V gene encodes CDR1 MNHEY and CDR2 SVGAGI. V was trimmed by 2 bases and J by 5 bases, leaving 12 bases between them. CDR3 loop: CASSYRWGGTEAFF. DNA for the CDR3: TGTGCCAGCAGTTACCGGTGGGGGGGGACTGAAGCTTTCTTT.

This chain joins TRBV29-1 and TRBJ2-5; 8 bases map to TRBD1. The CDR3 length is 13 residues. After removal of 6 bases from V and 5 bases from J, the junction contained 8 bases not matched to a gene. Germline V lookup: CDR1 SQVTM, CDR2 ANQGSEA. CDR3 sequence (DNA): TGCAGCGTAGCAGGGGGCGGAGGGGAGACCCAGTACTTC. Its translation: CSVAGGGGETQYF. Supplemented by reference TRBV29-1 and TRBJ2-5, the full variable domain reads SAVISQKPSRDICQRGTSLTIQCQVDSQVTMMFWYRQQPGQSLTLIATANQGSEATYESGFVIDKFPISRPNLTFSTLTVSNMSPEDSSIYLCSVAGGGGETQYFGPGTRLLVL.

The chain joins TRBV4-1 to TRBJ1-2; D is ambiguous. V lost 0 bases and J lost 0, with 14 bases in between. In germline, CDR1 is MGHRA, CDR2 YSYEKL. The CDR3 is 17 residues long. The CDR3 spells CASSQDYRSLANYGYTF. The CDR3 nucleotides read TGCGCCAGCAGCCAAGACTATCGGTCCCTAGCTAACTATGGCTACACCTTC.

This chain uses TRBV3-1 (or the pseudogene TRBV3-2) with TRBJ1-1, with D tentatively TRBD1 (5 bases). Germline V gene sequence: CDR1 LGHDT, CDR2 YNNKEL (reference sequence). The CDR3 sequence is 14 residues long. Trimming removed 7 bases at V and 0 bases at J, with 12 bases between. CDR3 sequence: CASTQTVMNTEAFF. The CDR3 coding sequence is TGTGCCAGCACCCAGACAGTCATGAACACTGAAGCTTTCTTT.